Following are 7 T cell receptor beta chains from one sample sequenced in a study of Graves' ophthalmopathy and Graves' hyperthyroidism. Amplified material comprised TCR beta CDR3 regions derived from RNA transcripts. HTBI primers were used in a first-round RT-PCR, which preceded a second-round multiplex PCR. TCRdb fed the multiplex PCR reads into MiXCR, producing one record per CDR3 protein. The table includes about 740,000 distinct CDR3 sequences, approximately 40% detected once. The sample consisted of peripheral blood. These receptors were obtained from an adult man with Graves' ophthalmopathy.

Concerning this clonotype itself: In this CDR3 the conserved last residue, phenylalanine or tryptophan, is missing, so a read error is likely. The chain has TRBV19 and TRBJ1-1; 7 bases align to TRBD1. CDR3 length: 15 amino acids. From germline, CDR1 is LNHDA and CDR2 SQIVND (reference sequence). The CDR3, as DNA: TGCGCCAGCAGCCGGGGAGGGGGCTTGAACACTGAAGCTTTCTTA. Its translation: CASSRGGGLNTEAFL.

This clonotype appeared many times. This chain uses TRBV7-9 with TRBJ1-6, with TRBD1 as a possible D gene (5 bases). Trimming shortened V by 6 bases and J by 7 bases, and 16 bases separated the two germline ends. CDR3 length: 15 residues. Germline V lookup: CDR1 SEHNR, CDR2 FQNEAQ (reference sequence). The CDR3 DNA reads TGTGCCAGCAGTTCTACCGGGACCGGCAATTCACCCCTCCACTTT. This sequence encodes CASSSTGTGNSPLHF.

This clonotype has a count of ten or more. The V gene is TRBV29-1, the J gene TRBJ1-1; 8 bases map to TRBD1. The CDR3 has 12 amino acids. CDR1 SQVTM and CDR2 ANQGSEA come from the germline V gene. With V trimmed by 7 bases and J by 5 bases, 6 bases remained unmatched. The CDR3 sequence: CSADRVETEAFF. DNA of the CDR3: TGCAGCGCGGACAGGGTGGAGACTGAAGCTTTCTTT.

The chain uses TRBV2 and TRBJ1-5; D remains ambiguous. V was trimmed by 9 bases and J by 6 bases, leaving 24 bases between them. Germline-derived CDR1 and CDR2 are SNHLY and FYNNEI. The CDR3 length is 16 residues. The CDR3 nucleotides are TGTGCCAGTTTGTATCAGTCGGGAAAATCGACTCAGCCCCAGCATTTT. Its translation is CASLYQSGKSTQPQHF.

This clonotype was counted ten times or more. The chain has TRBV7-2 and TRBJ1-5, with D possibly TRBD1 on 5 matching bases. Trimming removed 5 bases at V and 4 bases at J, with 15 bases between. This CDR3 spans 15 amino acids. In germline, CDR1 is SGHTA, CDR2 FQGNSA. CDR3 in DNA: TGTGCCAGCAGCAAGTTGTGGACACAAAATCAGCCCCAGCATTTT. This gives the protein CASSKLWTQNQPQHF. Looking up the rest from reference TRBV7-2 and TRBJ1-5 gives the full variable domain: GAGVSQSPSNKVTEKGKDVELRCDPISGHTALYWYRQSLGQGLEFLIYFQGNSAPDKSGLPSDRFSAERTGGSVSTLTIQRTQQEDSAVYLCASSKLWTQNQPQHFGDGTRLSIL.

To note about this clonotype: This CDR3 is missing its conserved last phenylalanine or tryptophan, likely due to a read error. CDR3 loop: CSAREPTQETQYD. The DNA for the CDR3 is TGCAGTGCTAGAGAACCAACTCAAGAGACCCAGTACGAC. The rearrangement uses TRBV20-1 and TRBJ2-5; D is undetermined. The CDR3 is 13 residues long. With 0 bases removed from V and 2 bases from J, the gap between germline ends came to 7 bases. The V gene's germline CDR1 is DFQATT and CDR2 SNEGSKA (reference sequence).

The chain employs TRBV20-1 and TRBJ2-5; D unclear. The V end was cut by 2 bases, the J end by 3 bases, with 7 bases between. CDR1 is DFQATT and CDR2 is SNEGSKA in the germline V gene (reference sequence). The CDR3 spans 12 residues. The CDR3 nucleotides are TGCAGTGCTAGATGGCAGAAAGAGACCCAGTACTTC. It codes for CSARWQKETQYF.